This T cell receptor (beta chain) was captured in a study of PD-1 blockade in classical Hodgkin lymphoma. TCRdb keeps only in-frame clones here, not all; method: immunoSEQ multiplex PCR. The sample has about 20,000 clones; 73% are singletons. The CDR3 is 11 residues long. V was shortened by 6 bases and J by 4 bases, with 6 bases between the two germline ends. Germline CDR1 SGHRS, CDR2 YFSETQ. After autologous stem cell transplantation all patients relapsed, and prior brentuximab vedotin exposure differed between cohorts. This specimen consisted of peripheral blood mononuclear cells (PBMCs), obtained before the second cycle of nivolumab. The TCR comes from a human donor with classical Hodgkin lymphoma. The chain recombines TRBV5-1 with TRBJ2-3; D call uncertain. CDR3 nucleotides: TGCGCCAGCAAAGAAGCAGATACGCAGTATTTT. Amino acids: CASKEADTQYF. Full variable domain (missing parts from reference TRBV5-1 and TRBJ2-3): KAGVTQTPRYLIKTRGQQVTLSCSPISGHRSVSWYQQTPGQGLQFLFEYFSETQRNKGNFPGRFSGRQFSNSRSEMNVSTLELGDSALYLCASKEADTQYFGPGTRLTVL.